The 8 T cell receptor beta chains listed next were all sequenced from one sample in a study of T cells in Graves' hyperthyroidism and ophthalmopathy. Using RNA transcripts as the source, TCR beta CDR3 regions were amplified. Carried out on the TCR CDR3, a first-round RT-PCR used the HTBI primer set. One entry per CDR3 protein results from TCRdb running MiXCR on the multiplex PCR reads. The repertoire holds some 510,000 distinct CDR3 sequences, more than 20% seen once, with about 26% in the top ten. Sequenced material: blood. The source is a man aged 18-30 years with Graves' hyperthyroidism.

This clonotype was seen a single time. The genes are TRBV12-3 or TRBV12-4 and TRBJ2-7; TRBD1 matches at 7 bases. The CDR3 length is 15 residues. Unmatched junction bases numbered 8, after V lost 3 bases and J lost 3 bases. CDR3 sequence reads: CASSFGQVPFYEQYF. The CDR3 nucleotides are TGTGCCAGCAGTTTCGGACAGGTGCCATTCTACGAGCAGTACTTC.

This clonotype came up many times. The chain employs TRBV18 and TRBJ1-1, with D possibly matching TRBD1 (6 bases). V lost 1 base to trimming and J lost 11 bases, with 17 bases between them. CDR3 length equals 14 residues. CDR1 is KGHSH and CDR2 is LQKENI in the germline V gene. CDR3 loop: CASSPLPHRAEAFF. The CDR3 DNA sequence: TGTGCCAGCTCACCACTGCCCCACAGGGCGGAGGCTTTCTTT. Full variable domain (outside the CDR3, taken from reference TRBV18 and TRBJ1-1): NAGVMQNPRHLVRRRGQEARLRCSPMKGHSHVYWYRQLPEEGLKFMVYLQKENIIDESGMPKERFSAEFPKEGPSILRIQQVVRGDSAAYFCASSPLPHRAEAFFGQGTRLTVV.

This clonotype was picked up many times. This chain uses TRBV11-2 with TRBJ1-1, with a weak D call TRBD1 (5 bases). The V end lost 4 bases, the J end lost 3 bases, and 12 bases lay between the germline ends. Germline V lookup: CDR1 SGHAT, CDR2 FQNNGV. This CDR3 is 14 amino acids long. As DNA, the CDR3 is TGTGCCAGCAGCTCACCACCCAGGGACACTGAAGCTTTCTTT. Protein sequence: CASSSPPRDTEAFF.

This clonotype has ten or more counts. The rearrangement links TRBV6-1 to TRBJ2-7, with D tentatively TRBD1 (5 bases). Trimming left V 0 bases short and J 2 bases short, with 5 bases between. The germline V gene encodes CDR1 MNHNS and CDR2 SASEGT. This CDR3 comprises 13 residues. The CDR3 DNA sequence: TGTGCCAGCAGTGAAGCGACAGCCTACGAGCAGTACTTC. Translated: CASSEATAYEQYF.

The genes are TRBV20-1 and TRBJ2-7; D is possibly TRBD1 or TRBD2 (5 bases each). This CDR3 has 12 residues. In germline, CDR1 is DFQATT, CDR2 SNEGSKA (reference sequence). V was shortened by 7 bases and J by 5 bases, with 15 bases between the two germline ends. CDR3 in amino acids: CSGKRDGDEQYF. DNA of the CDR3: TGCAGTGGCAAAAGGGACGGCGACGAGCAGTACTTC.

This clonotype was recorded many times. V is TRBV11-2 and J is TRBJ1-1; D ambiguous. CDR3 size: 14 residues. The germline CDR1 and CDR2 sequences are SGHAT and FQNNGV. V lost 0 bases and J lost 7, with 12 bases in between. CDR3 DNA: TGTGCCAGCAGCTTAGATCTGCCAGGTCTTGAAGCTTTCTTT. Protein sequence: CASSLDLPGLEAFF.

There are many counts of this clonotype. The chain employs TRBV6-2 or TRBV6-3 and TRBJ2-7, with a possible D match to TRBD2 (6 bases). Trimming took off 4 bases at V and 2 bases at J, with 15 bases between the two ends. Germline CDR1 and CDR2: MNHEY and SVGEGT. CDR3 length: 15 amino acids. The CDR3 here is CASSCGTWGAYEQYF. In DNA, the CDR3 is TGTGCCAGCAGTTGTGGGACTTGGGGAGCCTACGAGCAGTACTTC.

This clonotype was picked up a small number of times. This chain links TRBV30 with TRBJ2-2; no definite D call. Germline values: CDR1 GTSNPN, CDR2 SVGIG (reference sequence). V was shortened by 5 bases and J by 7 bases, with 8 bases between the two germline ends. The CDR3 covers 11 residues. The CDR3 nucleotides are TGTGCCTGGGGGGTGATCGGGGAGCTGTTTTTT. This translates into CAWGVIGELFF.